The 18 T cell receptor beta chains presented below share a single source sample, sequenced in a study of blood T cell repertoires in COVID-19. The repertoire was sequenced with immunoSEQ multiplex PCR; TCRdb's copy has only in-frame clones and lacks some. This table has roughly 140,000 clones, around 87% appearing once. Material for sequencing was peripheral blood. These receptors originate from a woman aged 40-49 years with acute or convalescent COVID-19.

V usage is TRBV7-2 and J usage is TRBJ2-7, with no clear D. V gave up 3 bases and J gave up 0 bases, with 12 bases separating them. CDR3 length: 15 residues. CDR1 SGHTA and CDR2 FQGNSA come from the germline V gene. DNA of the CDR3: TGTGCCAGCAGCTTCCCAGGTTCCCCCTCCTACGAGCAGTACTTC. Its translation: CASSFPGSPSYEQYF.

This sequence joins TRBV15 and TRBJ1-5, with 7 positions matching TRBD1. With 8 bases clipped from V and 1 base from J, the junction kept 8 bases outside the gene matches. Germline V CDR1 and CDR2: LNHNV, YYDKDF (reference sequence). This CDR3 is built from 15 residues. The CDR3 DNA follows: TGTGCCACCGGTTCACAGGGGACGAGCAATCAGCCCCAGCATTTT. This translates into CATGSQGTSNQPQHF.

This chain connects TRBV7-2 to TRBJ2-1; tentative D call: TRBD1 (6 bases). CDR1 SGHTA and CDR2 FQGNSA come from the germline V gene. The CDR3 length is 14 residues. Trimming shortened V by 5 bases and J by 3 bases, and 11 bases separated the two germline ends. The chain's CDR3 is CASSPRTVYNEQFF. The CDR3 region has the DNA TGTGCCAGCAGCCCAAGGACAGTCTACAATGAGCAGTTCTTC. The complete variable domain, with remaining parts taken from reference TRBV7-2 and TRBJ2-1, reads GAGVSQSPSNKVTEKGKDVELRCDPISGHTALYWYRQSLGQGLEFLIYFQGNSAPDKSGLPSDRFSAERTGGSVSTLTIQRTQQEDSAVYLCASSPRTVYNEQFFGPGTRLTVL.

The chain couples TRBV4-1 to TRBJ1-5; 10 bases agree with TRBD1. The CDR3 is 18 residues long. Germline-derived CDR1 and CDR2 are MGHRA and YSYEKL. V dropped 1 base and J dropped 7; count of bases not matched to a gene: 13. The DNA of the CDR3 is TGCGCCAGCAGCCAAGGCGGACAGGGGGGTTCCTTCCGCCAGCCCCAGCATTTT. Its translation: CASSQGGQGGSFRQPQHF.

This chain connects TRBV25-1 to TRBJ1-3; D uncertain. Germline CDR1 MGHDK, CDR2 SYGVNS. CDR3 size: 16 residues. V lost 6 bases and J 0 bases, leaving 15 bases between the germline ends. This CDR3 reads CASSFRGGPSGNTIYF. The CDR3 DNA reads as TGTGCCAGCAGCTTCCGGGGAGGCCCCTCTGGAAACACCATATATTTT.

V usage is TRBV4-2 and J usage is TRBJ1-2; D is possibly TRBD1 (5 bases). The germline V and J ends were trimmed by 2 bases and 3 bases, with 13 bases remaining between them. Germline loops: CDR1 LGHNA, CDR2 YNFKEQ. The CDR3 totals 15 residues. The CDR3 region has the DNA TGTGCCAGCAGCCAAACTAACACAGGTTACTATGGCTACACCTTC. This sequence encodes CASSQTNTGYYGYTF.

CDR3 coding DNA: TGTGCCAGTAGCATGACAGGGCCGAACGGGGAGCAGTACTTC. It is translated as CASSMTGPNGEQYF. The gene calls are TRBV19 and TRBJ2-7, with 7 bases lining up with TRBD1. The CDR3 length is 14 residues. Germline trimming cut 6 bases from V and 7 bases from J; bases unmatched to any gene: 12. Germline lookup yields CDR1 LNHDA and CDR2 SQIVND (reference sequence).

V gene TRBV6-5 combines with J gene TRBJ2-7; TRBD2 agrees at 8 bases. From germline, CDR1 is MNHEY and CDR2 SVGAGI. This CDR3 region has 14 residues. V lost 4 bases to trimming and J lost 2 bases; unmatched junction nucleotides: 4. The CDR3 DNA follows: TGTGCCAGCAGTTCCGGGACTAGGCCCTACGAGCAGTACTTC. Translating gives CASSSGTRPYEQYF.

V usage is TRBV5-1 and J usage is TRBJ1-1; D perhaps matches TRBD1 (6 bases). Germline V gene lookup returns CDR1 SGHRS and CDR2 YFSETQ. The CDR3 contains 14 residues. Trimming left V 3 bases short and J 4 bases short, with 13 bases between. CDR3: CASSSTGGITEAFF. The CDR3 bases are TGCGCCAGCAGCTCGACAGGAGGAATCACTGAAGCTTTCTTT.

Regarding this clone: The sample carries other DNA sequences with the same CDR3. The CDR3 coding sequence is TGTGCCAGCAGCCCGACTCGGAACACTGAAGCTTTCTTT. This sequence encodes CASSPTRNTEAFF. The V and J genes are TRBV12-3 or TRBV12-4 and TRBJ1-1; D ambiguous. The CDR3 spans 13 residues. V was shortened by 6 bases and J by 1 base, with 9 bases between the two germline ends.

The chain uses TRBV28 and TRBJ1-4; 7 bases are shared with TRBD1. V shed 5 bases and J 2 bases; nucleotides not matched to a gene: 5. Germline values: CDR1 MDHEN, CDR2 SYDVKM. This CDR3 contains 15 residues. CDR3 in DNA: TGTGCCAGCAGTCCAGGGACAGCGACTAATGAAAAACTGTTTTTT. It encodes CASSPGTATNEKLFF.

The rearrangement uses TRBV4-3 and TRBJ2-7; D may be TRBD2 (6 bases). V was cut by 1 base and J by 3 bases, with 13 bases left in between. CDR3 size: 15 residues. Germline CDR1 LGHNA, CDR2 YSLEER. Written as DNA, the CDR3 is TGCGCCAGCAGCCAAGGACTAGTTGGTTACTACGAGCAGTACTTC. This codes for CASSQGLVGYYEQYF.

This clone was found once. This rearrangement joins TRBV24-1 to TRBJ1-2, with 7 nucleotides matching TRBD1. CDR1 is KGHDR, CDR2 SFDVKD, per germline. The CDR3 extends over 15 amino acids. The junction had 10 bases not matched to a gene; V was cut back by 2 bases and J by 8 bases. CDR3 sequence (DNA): TGTGCCACCAGTGATTCATACGAGGGGGCACAGGGCTACACCTTC. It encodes CATSDSYEGAQGYTF.

The CDR3 protein is CASRPDRGGTGELFF. For the CDR3, the DNA is TGTGCCAGCAGACCCGACAGGGGGGGGACCGGGGAGCTGTTTTTT. The chain uses TRBV7-7 and TRBJ2-2, with 9 bases aligning to TRBD1. J lost 5 bases, V lost 6 bases, and 7 bases had no gene match. The CDR3 is made up of 15 amino acids. Germline-derived CDR1 and CDR2 are SSHAT and FNYEAQ (reference sequence). The full variable domain, in which reference TRBV7-7 and TRBJ2-2 provide the parts outside the CDR3, is GAGVSQSPRYKVTKRGQDVTLRCDPISSHATLYWYQQALGQGPEFLTYFNYEAQPDKSGLPSDRFSAERPEGSISTLTIQRTEQRDSAMYRCASRPDRGGTGELFFGEGSRLTVL.

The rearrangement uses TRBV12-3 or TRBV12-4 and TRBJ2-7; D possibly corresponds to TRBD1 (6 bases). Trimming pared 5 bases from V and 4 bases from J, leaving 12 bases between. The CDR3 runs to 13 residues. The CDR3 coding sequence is TGTGCCAGCAGTCGGGACACTCCATACGAGCAGTACTTC. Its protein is CASSRDTPYEQYF.

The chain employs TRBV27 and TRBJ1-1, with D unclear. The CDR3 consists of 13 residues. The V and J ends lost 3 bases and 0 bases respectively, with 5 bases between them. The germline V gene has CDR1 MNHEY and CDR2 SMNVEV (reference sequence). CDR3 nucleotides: TGTGCCAGCAGTTTCGTCGTGAACACTGAAGCTTTCTTT. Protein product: CASSFVVNTEAFF.

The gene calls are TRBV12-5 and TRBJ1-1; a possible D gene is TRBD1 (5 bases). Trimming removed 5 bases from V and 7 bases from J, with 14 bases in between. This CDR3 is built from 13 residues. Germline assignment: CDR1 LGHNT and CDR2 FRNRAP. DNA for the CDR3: TGTGCTAGTGGTCCGGGGGTCGGTAGTGAAGCTTTCTTT. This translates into CASGPGVGSEAFF.

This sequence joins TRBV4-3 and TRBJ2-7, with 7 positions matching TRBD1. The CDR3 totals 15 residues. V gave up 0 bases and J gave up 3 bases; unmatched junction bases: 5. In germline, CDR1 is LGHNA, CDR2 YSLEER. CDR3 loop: CASSQDQTGNYEQYF. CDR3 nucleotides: TGCGCCAGCAGCCAAGATCAGACAGGGAACTACGAGCAGTACTTC.